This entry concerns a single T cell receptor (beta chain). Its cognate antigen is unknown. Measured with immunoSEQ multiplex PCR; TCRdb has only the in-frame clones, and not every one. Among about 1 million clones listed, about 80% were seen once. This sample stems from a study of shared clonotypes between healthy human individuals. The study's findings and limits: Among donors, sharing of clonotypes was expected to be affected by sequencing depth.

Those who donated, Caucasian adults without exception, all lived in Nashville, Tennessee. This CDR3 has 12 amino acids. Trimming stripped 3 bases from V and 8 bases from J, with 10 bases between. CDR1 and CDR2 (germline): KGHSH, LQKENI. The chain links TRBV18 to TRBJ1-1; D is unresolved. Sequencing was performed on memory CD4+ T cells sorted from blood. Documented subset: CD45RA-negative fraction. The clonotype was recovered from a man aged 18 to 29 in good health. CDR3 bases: TGTGCCAGCTCACCTTTACAGTTCGAAGCTTTCTTT. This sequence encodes CASSPLQFEAFF.